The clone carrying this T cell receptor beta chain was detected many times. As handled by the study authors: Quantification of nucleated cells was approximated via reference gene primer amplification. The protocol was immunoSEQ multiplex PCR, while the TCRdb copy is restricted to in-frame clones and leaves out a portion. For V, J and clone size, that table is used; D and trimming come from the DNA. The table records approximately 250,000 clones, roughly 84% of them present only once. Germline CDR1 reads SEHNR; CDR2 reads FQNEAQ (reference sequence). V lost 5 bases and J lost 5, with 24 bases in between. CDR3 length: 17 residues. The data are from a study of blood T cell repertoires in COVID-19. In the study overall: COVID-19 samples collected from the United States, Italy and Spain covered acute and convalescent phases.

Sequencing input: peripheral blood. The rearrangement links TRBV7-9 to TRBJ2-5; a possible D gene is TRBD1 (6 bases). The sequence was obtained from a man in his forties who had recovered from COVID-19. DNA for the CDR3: TGTGCCAGCAGCCCGGGGACACAAACTGGTGGTAGGGAGACCCAGTACTTC. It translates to CASSPGTQTGGRETQYF.